This T cell receptor beta chain is from a study of control samples from healthy donors and cancer patients. This CDR3 is 14 amino acids long. Unmatched junction bases numbered 1, after V lost 2 bases and J lost 1 base. From germline, CDR1 is SGDLS and CDR2 YYNGEE. TCRdb's table, derived via immunoSEQ multiplex PCR, lists solely in-frame clones and lacks some. The sample has 170,000 or so clones; approximately 92% are singletons. Comment on this clone: Other DNA sequences within the sample encode an identical CDR3.

The clonotype was recovered from a man aged 18 to 30 in good health. The chain uses TRBV9 and TRBJ1-1, with 8 bases lining up with TRBD1. The sequenced sample was blood. The CDR3 protein is CASSVGTGNTEAFF. The CDR3 DNA reads TGTGCCAGCAGCGTTGGGACAGGGAACACTGAAGCTTTCTTT.